This T cell receptor beta chain was recovered during a study of T cell responses to AZD1222 COVID-19 vaccine. General study results and limits: Donors were largely white British and mainly female; clonal diversity was possibly underestimated.

In the case of this clone: What it binds is unknown.

Germline V gene sequence: CDR1 SQVTM, CDR2 ANQGSEA. V was shortened by 5 bases and J by 0 bases, with 9 bases between the two germline ends. The CDR3 covers 13 residues. Only in-frame clones appear in the TCRdb table, and some are missing; sequencing was by immunoSEQ multiplex PCR. Of about 92,000 clones detected, approximately 90% appear once; the ten largest clones hold around 9.6%. The sequence derives from an adult in good health. The chain is built from TRBV29-1 and TRBJ2-3, with a weak D call TRBD2 (5 bases). Here the sequenced sample was peripheral blood, taken on day 0 of AZD1222 vaccination. The CDR3 loop reads CSVLRASTDTQYF. The CDR3 DNA follows: TGCAGCGTTCTGCGGGCTAGCACAGATACGCAGTATTTT.